This TCR beta chain was recorded in a study of circulating CD8 cells and anti-PD-1 response in melanoma. The overall study: Anti-PD-1 was first-line therapy for about 55% of the 13 patients. Findings of the study overall: DNEG was most diverse; TIGIT repertoires were least diverse. Clonotype sharing was highest between DPOS and TIGIT subsets.

The V gene's germline CDR1 is MDHEN and CDR2 SYDVKM. V lost 8 bases and J lost 4, with 11 bases in between. The CDR3 runs 12 residues. Four subsets defined by PD-1 and/or TIGIT were sorted from live CD3+CD8+TCRalphabeta+ cells. Using 15 ng of total RNA, TCR libraries were made with the QIAseq Immune Repertoire TCR panel. TCRdb re-called the reads with MiXCR, one entry per CDR3 protein. The sample contains 550 to 700 distinct CDR3 sequences, roughly 10% of which appear only once. Comments on this clonotype: As yet, its antigen is unknown. A much larger clone lies one base from this, so it may be a read error.

Specimen: CD8+ T cells from PBMCs, collected at baseline or after one month of anti-PD-1 therapy (not recorded which). This chain links TRBV28 with TRBJ1-2, with D unresolved. This TCR derives from a human donor with melanoma. The CDR3 nucleotides are TGTGCCAGCCGTAAGGATAGCTATGGCTACACCTTC. Its protein is CASRKDSYGYTF.